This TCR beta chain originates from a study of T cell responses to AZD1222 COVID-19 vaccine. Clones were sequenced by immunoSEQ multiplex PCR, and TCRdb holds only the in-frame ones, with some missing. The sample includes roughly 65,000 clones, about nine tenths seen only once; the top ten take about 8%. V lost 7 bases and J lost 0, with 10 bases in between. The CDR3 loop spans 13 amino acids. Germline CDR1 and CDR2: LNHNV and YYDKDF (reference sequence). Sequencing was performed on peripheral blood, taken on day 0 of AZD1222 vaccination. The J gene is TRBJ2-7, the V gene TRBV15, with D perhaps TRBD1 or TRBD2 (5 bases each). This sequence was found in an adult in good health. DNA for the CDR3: TGTGCCACCACCCCGGGGCTCTCCTACGAGCAGTACTTC. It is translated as CATTPGLSYEQYF. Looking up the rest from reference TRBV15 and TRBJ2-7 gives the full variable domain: DAMVIQNPRYQVTQFGKPVTLSCSQTLNHNVMYWYQQKSSQAPKLLFHYYDKDFNNEADTPDNFQSRRPNTSFCFLDIRSPGLGDTAMYLCATTPGLSYEQYFGPGTRLTVT.